These T cell receptor beta chains were read from a single sample in a study of blood T cell repertoires in COVID-19. Here immunoSEQ multiplex PCR was the method, and the copy in TCRdb shows in-frame clones only, minus some. This sample has over 150,000 clones, with around 90% found just once. Sample: peripheral blood. These receptor sequences come from a man aged 50-60 years who had recovered from COVID-19. The CDR3 runs from the conserved cysteine through the conserved F or W. D genes are given only for firm matches. Clone size is not always given. Where it is, it says once, few, many or a class for expanded clones.

TRBJ2-1,TRBV6-2/TRBV6-3,TRBD2,NA,CASSGSGRASYNEQFF,TGTGCCAGCAGTGGTAGCGGGAGGGCCAGCTACAATGAGCAGTTCTTC
TRBJ1-2,TRBV6-2/TRBV6-3,NA,NA,CASSRPPPQGYHGYTF,TGTGCCAGCAGCCGGCCGCCTCCACAGGGATACCATGGCTACACCTTC
TRBJ2-3,TRBV5-1,TRBD2,NA,CASSWGLAERTDTQYF,TGCGCCAGCAGTTGGGGACTAGCGGAGCGCACAGATACGCAGTATTTT
TRBJ1-4,TRBV19,TRBD1,NA,CASSDPGQLEKLFF,TGTGCCAGTAGTGATCCGGGACAGCTGGAAAAACTGTTTTTT
TRBJ2-1,TRBV5-4,TRBD1,NA,CASSGGQGRSYNEQFF,TGTGCCAGCAGCGGTGGACAGGGAAGGTCCTACAATGAGCAGTTCTTC
TRBJ2-1,TRBV7-8,TRBD2,NA,CASSAGGQTRGNNEQFF,TGTGCCAGCTCTGCGGGGGGCCAGACTCGGGGGAACAATGAGCAGTTCTTC
TRBJ1-1,TRBV4-1,NA,NA,CASSQRDTLDTEAFF,TGCGCCAGCAGCCAAAGGGACACCTTAGACACTGAAGCTTTCTTT
TRBJ2-1,TRBV7-9,NA,few,CASSLLGEQFF,TGTGCCAGCAGCTTACTCGGTGAGCAGTTCTTC
TRBJ1-1,TRBV29-1,TRBD1,NA,CSALQGPNTEAFF,TGCAGCGCTCTACAGGGGCCGAACACTGAAGCTTTCTTT
TRBJ2-3,TRBV3-1/TRBV3-2,NA,few,CASSHPTRGGDTQYF,TGTGCCAGCAGCCACCCGACTAGGGGCGGGGATACGCAGTATTTT
TRBJ2-5,TRBV9,NA,NA,CASSVTGRGRETQYF,TGTGCCAGCAGCGTAACAGGTCGCGGACGTGAGACCCAGTACTTC
TRBJ2-1,TRBV29-1,NA,NA,CSVEQNNEQFF,TGCAGCGTTGAACAGAACAATGAGCAGTTCTTC
TRBJ2-5,TRBV27,NA,NA,CASSTHGGRETQYF,TGTGCCAGCAGTACCCACGGAGGTAGGGAGACCCAGTACTTC
TRBJ2-3,TRBV15,TRBD2,NA,CATSSRSGRGALYTQYF,TGTGCCACCAGCAGCCGGAGCGGGAGGGGAGCTTTGTATACGCAGTATTTT
TRBJ1-2,TRBV6-2/TRBV6-3,TRBD1,once,CASSYSAGQGIYGYTF,TGTGCCAGCAGTTACTCGGCGGGACAGGGAATCTATGGCTACACCTTC
TRBJ1-2,TRBV11-2,NA,NA,CASSLLFKGEGVGYTF,TGTGCCAGCAGCTTACTTTTTAAGGGAGAGGGCGTAGGCTACACCTTC
TRBJ2-1,TRBV7-2,NA,once,CASSLERVYNEQFF,TGTGCCAGCAGCTTAGAGCGGGTATACAATGAGCAGTTCTTC